What follows describes a single T cell receptor (beta chain). Its matching antigen is unknown. This specimen belongs to a study of vaccination and CD4 T cells after COVID-19. Study-wide points: Spike mono-reactivity marked 304 of 307 vaccine-specific clones in convalescent patients.

An Oncomine TCR Beta short-read assay was used to sequence the DNA from cultured CD4+ T cells. In TCRdb, the PCR reads were re-called with MiXCR into one record per CDR3 protein. The sample holds about 11,000 distinct CDR3 sequences, approximately 50% seen once. This CDR3 comprises 13 residues. V dropped 4 bases and J dropped 2 bases, with 9 bases sitting between them. The V gene's germline CDR1 is SGHDT and CDR2 YYEEEE. Described treatment: roughly 10-day PBMC culture with coronavirus spike peptide pools or control peptides (ViraFEST assay). The chain recombines TRBV5-6 with TRBJ1-2, with D tentatively TRBD1 (6 bases). The clonotype originates from a human donor who had recovered from COVID-19. Specimen: CD4+ T cells from blood, cultured in vitro. In DNA form, the CDR3 reads TGTGCCAGCAGCCTAGGACAGAACTATGGCTACACCTTC. Translation: CASSLGQNYGYTF.